The entry below gives a single TCR beta chain sequence along with its context. The record originates from a study of type 1 and type 2 diabetes patients. About the study: From PBMCs, CD4+ and CD8+ T cells were isolated by magnetic microbeads.

All diabetic donors were classified as either type 1 or type 2 diabetes. PCR was run on genomic DNA. Multiplex PCR with 30 forward and 13 reverse primers amplified the TCR beta CDR3. TCRdb reprocessed the multiplex PCR reads via MiXCR and lists one record per CDR3 protein. The table lists more than 250,000 distinct CDR3 sequences, roughly 50% of them singletons, with roughly an eighth in the top ten. Sample: peripheral blood mononuclear cells (PBMCs). The source of this sequence is a man aged 18-30 years with type 2 diabetes.

The DNA for the CDR3 is TGTGCCAGCAGTCCCATGACAGGGATGAACACTGAAGCTTTCTTT. Protein sequence: CASSPMTGMNTEAFF. The chain is built from TRBV27 and TRBJ1-1; 7 nucleotides agree with TRBD1. Germline trimming cut 5 bases from V and 0 bases from J; bases unmatched to any gene: 6. The CDR3 runs to 15 residues. Germline V lookup: CDR1 MNHEY, CDR2 SMNVEV (reference sequence).